The next 9 T cell receptor beta chains were all read from a single sample in a study of identifying expanded T cells in peripheral blood. The data were produced by immunoSEQ multiplex PCR, yet TCRdb's version contains in-frame clones alone and is incomplete. The sample includes approximately 81,000 clones, less than 90% seen only once; the top ten take 15% to 20%. The sample consisted of blood. The receptors here all came from a person aged 18-70 years in good health.

DNA for the CDR3: TGCGCCAGCAGTCAATCTATTGGCCTAGCGGGAGTCAATGAGCAGTTCTTC. As protein: CASSQSIGLAGVNEQFF. The chain links TRBV23-1 to TRBJ2-1; 10 bases align to TRBD2. TRBV23-1 is an open reading frame whose function is uncertain. The CDR3 has 17 residues. Germline trimming cut 0 bases from V and 6 bases from J; bases unmatched to any gene: 8.

The V and J genes are TRBV7-9 and TRBJ1-5; 7 nucleotides agree with TRBD1. The CDR3 is made up of 15 amino acids. Unmatched junction bases numbered 11, after V lost 5 bases and J lost 7 bases. Germline V gene sequence: CDR1 SEHNR, CDR2 FQNEAQ (reference sequence). CDR3 sequence reads: CASSQGGSQGQPQHF. The CDR3 coding sequence is TGTGCCAGCAGCCAGGGGGGGAGTCAGGGCCAGCCCCAGCATTTT.

CDR3 region: CASSESSRRLYF. CDR3 bases: TGTGCCAGCAGTGAATCAAGCCGGCGGTTGTACTTC. This chain uses TRBV25-1 with TRBJ2-5; no firm D call. The germline V gene has CDR1 MGHDK and CDR2 SYGVNS. V was pared by 1 base and J by 13 bases, with 13 bases between. The CDR3 has 12 residues.

The chain employs TRBV20-1 and TRBJ2-5, with D hard to call. The V end was cut by 3 bases, the J end by 4 bases, with 6 bases between. CDR1 is DFQATT, CDR2 SNEGSKA, per germline (reference sequence). The CDR3 is made up of 11 amino acids. As DNA, the CDR3 is TGCAGTGCTAGCAGTCCAGAGACCCAGTACTTC. It is translated as CSASSPETQYF.

The chain employs TRBV4-3 and TRBJ2-7; the D gene is possibly TRBD2 (5 bases). Germline CDR1 is LGHNA and CDR2 is YSLEER. Trimming stripped 0 bases from V and 3 bases from J, with 12 bases between. This CDR3 spans 15 amino acids. CDR3 amino acids: CASSQDRGSSYEQYF. CDR3 coding DNA: TGCGCCAGCAGCCAAGATCGGGGAAGTAGCTACGAGCAGTACTTC.

The V gene is TRBV18, the J gene TRBJ2-7; a weak D match, TRBD2 (6 bases). CDR1 is KGHSH, CDR2 LQKENI, per germline. The CDR3 extends over 14 amino acids. The V end was cut by 4 bases, the J end by 10 bases, with 20 bases between. CDR3 loop: CASSLTGGAGSQYF. DNA of the CDR3: TGTGCCAGCTCACTCACCGGCGGGGCTGGGTCCCAGTACTTC.

The sample holds one count of this clone. The chain carries TRBV4-3 and TRBJ1-5; D gene unclear. Trimming removed 0 bases at V and 1 base at J, with 13 bases between. Germline V gives CDR1 LGHNA, CDR2 YSLEER. CDR3 length equals 17 residues. CDR3 bases: TGCGCCAGCAGCCAAGAGTTACAGCGCTTGAGCAATCAGCCCCAGCATTTT. Translating gives CASSQELQRLSNQPQHF.

Comments on this clone: The junction differs from germline at one of its ends, possibly a read error. The chain uses TRBV29-1 and TRBJ2-1; 9 bases line up with TRBD2. CDR1 and CDR2 from the germline V gene are SQVTM and ANQGSEA. The CDR3 is 13 amino acids. CDR3 DNA sequence: TGCAGCGTCGAAGCGGGGGGATACAATGAGCAGTTCTTC. Protein: CSVEAGGYNEQFF.

The rearrangement joins TRBV19 to TRBJ2-7, with D tentatively TRBD1 or TRBD2 (5 bases each). This CDR3 region has 14 residues. Germline V CDR1 and CDR2: LNHDA, SQIVND (reference sequence). The V end lost 2 bases, the J end lost 1 base, and 9 bases lay between the germline ends. CDR3 in DNA: TGTGCCAGTAGTATACGGGACGGATCCTACGAGCAGTACTTC. Translation: CASSIRDGSYEQYF. Full variable domain (rest looked up from reference TRBV19 and TRBJ2-7): DGGITQSPKYLFRKEGQNVTLSCEQNLNHDAMYWYRQDPGQGLRLIYYSQIVNDFQKGDIAEGYSVSREKKESFPLTVTSAQKNPTAFYLCASSIRDGSYEQYFGPGTRLTVT.